The present entry profiles one TCR beta chain with its context. No cognate antigen has been identified for it. The sample holds no much larger clone one base away, and base qualities are not on file. Participants in the prospective study were aged roughly 18 to 100 years, lived in approximately 26 United States geographic areas, and enrolled through a virtual design. In the prospective study, participants were assigned to cohorts based on the clinical history participants reported in a screening survey and a study questionnaire. Recovered participants in ImmuneRACE Cohort 3 were defined as having two consecutive negative NP/OP PCR tests, clearance from a healthcare professional, or resolution of symptoms. In the prospective study, whole blood, serum and a nasopharyngeal or oropharyngeal swab were collected from each participant by mobile phlebotomists. Over an approximately 2-month period, participants in the prospective study had the option of providing additional blood draws and questionnaires. Before DNA extraction, blood samples from the prospective study were shipped at room temperature or frozen.

The germline V and J ends show losses of 2 bases and 3 bases respectively, and no gene match explains 5 bases of the junction. CDR1 and CDR2, per the germline V gene, are MNHEY and SVGAGI. The CDR3 has 15 amino acids, counting the end cysteine and phenylalanine. CDR3 DNA is the only sequence kept; it has 45 bases, read in frame from the first base. TCRbeta CDR3 regions were amplified from genomic DNA by means of the immunoSEQ Assay, a bias-controlled multiplex PCR. Under the source paper's analysis protocol: The number of nucleated cells in each sample was estimated by amplification of reference gene primers within the assay. Sequence reads were collapsed and filtered to measure the absolute abundance of every unique TCRbeta CDR3 rearrangement. Productive Simpson clonality was computed per sample as the square root of Simpson's diversity index over productive rearrangements. The clones in this table, taken by TCRdb from immuneACCESS, are in-frame only. Not every clone is retained; where verified, under half of the shortfall comes from an unresolved V gene, and the cause of the rest is unknown. V and J calls and clone size are those listed in that table; D and trimming were worked out from the DNA. Across this sample there are 350,000 to 550,000 clones, with roughly nine tenths seen only once. 1% to 1.3% of the sample comes from the top ten.

This sample is drawn from a study of blood T cell repertoires in COVID-19 (dated by TCRdb to the early 2020s). As for the study more broadly: Samples covering the acute and convalescent phases of COVID-19 were provided by collaborators in the United States, Italy and Spain. The repertoires were made available in a free public database intended to serve as a resource for research on the immune response to SARS-CoV-2. The material from the prospective study consisted of cDNA or gDNA derived from T cells, B-cell-depleted T cells, or PBMCs. Subjects who had been exposed to COVID-19, were actively infected with it, or had recovered from it provided the deeply sampled blood TCRbeta repertoires that made up the dataset. The samples were drawn from two sources: the first 160 participants of the ongoing ImmuneRACE study, and about 1,300 subjects contributed by 6 global collaborators. The sample metadata nearly always contained a de-identified subject ID, COVID-19 status, age in years and sex. Where available, HLA class I and class II types were taken from metadata supplied by the sample provider and were not determined by assay-based typing. What the authors observed across the whole study: How much clinical and demographic metadata was included differed by source and by participant, and the metadata was provided uncurated.

The chain joins TRBV6-5 to TRBJ1-2, with 8 bases matching TRBD1. Sequenced material: PBMCs or T cells enriched from blood (not recorded which). This receptor was taken from a man aged 30 to 39 who had recovered from COVID-19. The CDR3 reads CASSYKMGQDYGYTF. DNA sequence: TGTGCCAGCAGTTACAAAATGGGACAGGACTATGGCTACACCTTC.